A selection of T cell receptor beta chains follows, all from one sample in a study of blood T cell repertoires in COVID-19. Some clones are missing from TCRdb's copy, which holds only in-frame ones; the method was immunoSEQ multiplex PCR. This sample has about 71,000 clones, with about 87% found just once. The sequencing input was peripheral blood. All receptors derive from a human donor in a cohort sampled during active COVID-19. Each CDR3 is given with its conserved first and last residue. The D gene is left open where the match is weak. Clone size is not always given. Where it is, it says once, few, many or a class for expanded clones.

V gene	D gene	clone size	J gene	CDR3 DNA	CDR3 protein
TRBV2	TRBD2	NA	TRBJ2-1	TGTGCCGGAAAGCGGGAGGGCCGATATGAGCAGTTCTTC	CAGKREGRYEQFF
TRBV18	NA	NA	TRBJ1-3	TGTGCCAGCTCTACCACCGGGAAAGGAGGAAACACCATATATTTT	CASSTTGKGGNTIYF
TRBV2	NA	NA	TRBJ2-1	TGTGCCAGCAGTGAGCTAGCCGAATCCTACAATGAGCAGTTCTTC	CASSELAESYNEQFF
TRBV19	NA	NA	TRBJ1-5	TGTGCCAGTAGTATCCTGGGCCCTCAGCCCCAGCATTTT	CASSILGPQPQHF
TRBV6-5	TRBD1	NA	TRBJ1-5	TGTGCCAGCACCGACAGGGTAACGAGCAATCAGCCCCAGCATTTT	CASTDRVTSNQPQHF
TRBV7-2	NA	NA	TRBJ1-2	TGTGCCAGCAGCTTAGAGGGAGGGAGAGGCTACACCTTC	CASSLEGGRGYTF
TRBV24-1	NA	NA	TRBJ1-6	TGTGCCACCAGTGATGCCTCGACGGGAACAAATTCACCCCTCCACTTT	CATSDASTGTNSPLHF
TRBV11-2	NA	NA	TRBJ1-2	TGTGCCAGCAGCTTCCACAAAGGGGAATTTAATGGCTACACCTTC	CASSFHKGEFNGYTF
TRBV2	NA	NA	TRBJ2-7	TGTGCCAGGGATATTCTTGAGGGCCACGAGCAGTACTTC	CARDILEGHEQYF
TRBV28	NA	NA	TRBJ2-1	TGTGCCAGCAGTTCAAACTCCCGTCCATGGAATGAGCAGTTCTTC	CASSSNSRPWNEQFF
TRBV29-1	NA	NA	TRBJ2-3	TGCAGCGTTTCAGGGGGTAGCGGAACAGATACGCAGTATTTT	CSVSGGSGTDTQYF
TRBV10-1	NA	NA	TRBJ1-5	TGCGCCAGCAATCGAGGGCCTAATCAGCCCCAGCATTTT	CASNRGPNQPQHF
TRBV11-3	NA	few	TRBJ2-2	TGTGCCAGCAGCTTAGACGGCACCGGGGAGCTGTTTTTT	CASSLDGTGELFF